This T cell receptor (beta chain) was identified during a study of blood T cells in healthy people across ages. Overall study results and limits: In long-lived donors, naive CD4+ cell counts and diversity exceeded those of aged donors.

V was shortened by 3 bases and J by 5 bases, with 16 bases between the two germline ends. Germline-derived CDR1 and CDR2 are SQVTM and ANQGSEA. The length of the CDR3 is 14 residues. Through a sample-barcoded 5' primer and a J-beta primer mix, a second PCR was run for roughly 7 to 12 cycles. TCRdb re-called the 5' RACE reads with MiXCR, one entry per CDR3 protein. The sample includes some 930,000 distinct CDR3 sequences, approximately 32% of them seen just once. In its sample, this clonotype was seen many times. Its antigen remains unknown. The sample was also linked to a second study, of T cells of mothers and their children.

The chain has TRBV29-1 and TRBJ2-5; TRBD2 is a possible D gene (6 bases). The source material was blood. This TCR came from a woman aged 40 to 50 in good health. The CDR3 DNA reads TGCAGCGTTGACACTAGCAGGAAGGGGGAGACCCAGTACTTC. It codes for CSVDTSRKGETQYF.